This T cell receptor beta chain was obtained from a study of blood T cell repertoires in COVID-19. Generated by immunoSEQ multiplex PCR, the TCRdb table keeps only in-frame clones and is missing some. The table includes 95,000 to 120,000 clones, 80% to 90% detected once. Trimming at V came to 5 bases and at J to 3 bases, leaving 10 bases not matched to a gene. The CDR3 runs to 16 residues. Germline CDR1 SGHRS, CDR2 YFSETQ. The sequenced sample was peripheral blood. This receptor was identified in a human donor in a cohort sampled during active COVID-19. V usage is TRBV5-1 and J usage is TRBJ2-5; 10 nucleotides match TRBD2. DNA of the CDR3: TGCGCCAGCAGTTGGGCACCAGCGGGGGGGAAAGAGACCCAGTACTTC. The encoded protein is CASSWAPAGGKETQYF.